The clone carrying this TCR beta chain was picked up one time. The sample comes from a study of T cell changes during pregnancy in multiple sclerosis. The germline V gene encodes CDR1 SGHRS and CDR2 YFSETQ. The V end was cut by 0 bases, the J end by 6 bases, with 13 bases between. The CDR3 is 15 amino acids. Method: immunoSEQ multiplex PCR; TCRdb's copy keeps in-frame clones and lacks some. Of tens of thousands of clones listed, about 94% were seen once; the top ten hold more than 1.1%. The V gene is TRBV5-1, the J gene TRBJ2-1, with D maybe TRBD2 (7 bases). The sequence derives from a female donor in good health, enrolled as a control in a pregnancy study. This material consisted of peripheral blood, taken in the third trimester of pregnancy. As DNA, the CDR3 is TGCGCCAGCAGCTTGGGGGAGGGGGGGTTCAATGAGCAGTTCTTC. It encodes CASSLGEGGFNEQFF.